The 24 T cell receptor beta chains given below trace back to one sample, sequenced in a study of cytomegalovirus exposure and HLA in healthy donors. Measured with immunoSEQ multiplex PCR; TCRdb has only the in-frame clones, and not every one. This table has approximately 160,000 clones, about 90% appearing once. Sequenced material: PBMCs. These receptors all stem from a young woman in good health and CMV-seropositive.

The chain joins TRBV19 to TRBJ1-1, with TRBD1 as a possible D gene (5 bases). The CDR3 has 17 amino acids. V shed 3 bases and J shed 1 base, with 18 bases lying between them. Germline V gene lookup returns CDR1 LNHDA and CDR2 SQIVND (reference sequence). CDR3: CASSIPAQHTGNTEAFF. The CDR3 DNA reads TGTGCCAGTAGTATCCCGGCACAGCACACAGGGAACACTGAAGCTTTCTTT.

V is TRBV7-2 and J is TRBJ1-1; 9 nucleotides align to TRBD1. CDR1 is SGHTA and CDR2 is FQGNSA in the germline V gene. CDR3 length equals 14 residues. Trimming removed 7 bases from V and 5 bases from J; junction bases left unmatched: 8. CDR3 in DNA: TGTGCCAGCACCAAGACAGGGGGTCGGACTGAAGCTTTCTTT. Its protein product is CASTKTGGRTEAFF.

This CDR3 is CASSVTSGGFEQYF. The DNA of the CDR3 is TGCGCCAGCAGCGTGACTAGCGGGGGTTTCGAGCAGTACTTC. The chain recombines TRBV5-1 with TRBJ2-7; 12 nucleotides agree with TRBD2. V lost 4 bases to trimming and J lost 6 bases; unmatched junction nucleotides: 5. The CDR3 totals 14 residues. The germline V gene has CDR1 SGHRS and CDR2 YFSETQ. Full variable domain (outside the CDR3, taken from reference TRBV5-1 and TRBJ2-7): KAGVTQTPRYLIKTRGQQVTLSCSPISGHRSVSWYQQTPGQGLQFLFEYFSETQRNKGNFPGRFSGRQFSNSRSEMNVSTLELGDSALYLCASSVTSGGFEQYFGPGTRLTVT.

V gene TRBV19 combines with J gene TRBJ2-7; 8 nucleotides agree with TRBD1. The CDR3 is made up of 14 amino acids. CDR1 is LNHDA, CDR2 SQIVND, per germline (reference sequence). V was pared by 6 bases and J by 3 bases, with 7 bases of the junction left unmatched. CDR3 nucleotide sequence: TGTGCCAGTAGCCGCGGGACAGGTTTCTACGAGCAGTACTTC. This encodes CASSRGTGFYEQYF.

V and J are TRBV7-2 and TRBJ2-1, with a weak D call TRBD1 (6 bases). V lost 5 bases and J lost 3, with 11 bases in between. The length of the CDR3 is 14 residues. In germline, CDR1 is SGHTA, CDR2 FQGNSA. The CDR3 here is CASSPEGGYNEQFF. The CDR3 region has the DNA TGTGCCAGCAGCCCCGAAGGGGGCTACAATGAGCAGTTCTTC.

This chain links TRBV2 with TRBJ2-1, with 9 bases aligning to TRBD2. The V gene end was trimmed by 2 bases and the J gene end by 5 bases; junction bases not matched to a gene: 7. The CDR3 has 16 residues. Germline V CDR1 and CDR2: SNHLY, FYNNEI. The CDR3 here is CASSEWSGGIDNEQFF. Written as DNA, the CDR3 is TGTGCCAGCAGTGAATGGAGCGGGGGGATCGACAATGAGCAGTTCTTC.

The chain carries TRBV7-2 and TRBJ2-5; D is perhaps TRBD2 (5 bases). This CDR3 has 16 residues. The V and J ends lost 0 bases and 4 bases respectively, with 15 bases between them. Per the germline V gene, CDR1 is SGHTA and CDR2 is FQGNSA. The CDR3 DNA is TGTGCCAGCAGCTTAGCGCGGGCTCGGCCAAGAGAGACCCAGTACTTC. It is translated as CASSLARARPRETQYF.

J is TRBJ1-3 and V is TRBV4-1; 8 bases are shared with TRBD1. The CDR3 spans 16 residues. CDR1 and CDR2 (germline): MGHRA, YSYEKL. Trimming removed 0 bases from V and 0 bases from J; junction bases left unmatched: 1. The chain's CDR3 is CASSQDTGGSGNTIYF. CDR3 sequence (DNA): TGCGCCAGCAGCCAAGACACAGGGGGCTCTGGAAACACCATATATTTT.

The CDR3 DNA reads TGTGCCAGCAGCGTAGACGAGAGAGAGACCCAGTACTTC. Translating it yields CASSVDERETQYF. The chain is built from TRBV9 and TRBJ2-5, with unresolved D. The CDR3 length is 13 residues. The V gene's germline CDR1 is SGDLS and CDR2 YYNGEE. Trimming shortened V by 0 bases and J by 4 bases, and 7 bases separated the two germline ends.

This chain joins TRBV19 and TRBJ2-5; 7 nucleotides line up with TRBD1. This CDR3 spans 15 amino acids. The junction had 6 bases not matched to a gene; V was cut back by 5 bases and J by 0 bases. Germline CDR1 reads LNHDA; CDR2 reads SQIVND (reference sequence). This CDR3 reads CASSSTGMYQETQYF. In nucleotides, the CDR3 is TGTGCCAGTAGTTCGACAGGGATGTACCAAGAGACCCAGTACTTC.

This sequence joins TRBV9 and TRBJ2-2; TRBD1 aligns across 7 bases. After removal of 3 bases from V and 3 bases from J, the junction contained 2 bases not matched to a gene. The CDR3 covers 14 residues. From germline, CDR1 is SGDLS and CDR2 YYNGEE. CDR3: CASSGGQDTGELFF. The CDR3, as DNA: TGTGCCAGCAGCGGCGGACAGGACACCGGGGAGCTGTTTTTT. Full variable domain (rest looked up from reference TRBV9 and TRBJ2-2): DSGVTQTPKHLITATGQRVTLRCSPRSGDLSVYWYQQSLDQGLQFLIQYYNGEERAKGNILERFSAQQFPDLHSELNLSSLELGDSALYFCASSGGQDTGELFFGEGSRLTVL.

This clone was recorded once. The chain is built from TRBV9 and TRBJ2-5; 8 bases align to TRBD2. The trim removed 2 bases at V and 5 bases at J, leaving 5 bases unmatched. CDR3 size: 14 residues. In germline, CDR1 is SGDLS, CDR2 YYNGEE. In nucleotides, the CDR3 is TGTGCCAGCAGCGTTAGCGGGACGGGGGAGACCCAGTACTTC. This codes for CASSVSGTGETQYF.

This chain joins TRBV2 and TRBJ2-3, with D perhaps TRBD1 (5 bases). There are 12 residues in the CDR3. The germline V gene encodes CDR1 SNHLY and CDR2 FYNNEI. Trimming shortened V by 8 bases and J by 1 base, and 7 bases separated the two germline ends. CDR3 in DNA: TGTGCCAGCGGGGCCGGCACAGATACGCAGTATTTT. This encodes CASGAGTDTQYF.

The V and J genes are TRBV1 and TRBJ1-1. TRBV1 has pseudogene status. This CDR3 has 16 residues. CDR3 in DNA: TGCACCAGCAGCCAAGACCGGGGGGCTCCGAACACTGAAGCTTTCTTT. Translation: CTSSQDRGAPNTEAFF.

The CDR3 DNA reads as TGCAGCGTGGGCGGACAGGGGACAAATCAGCCCCAGCATTTT. Translated, it gives CSVGGQGTNQPQHF. This chain joins TRBV29-1 and TRBJ1-5; 9 nucleotides line up with TRBD1. The CDR3 covers 14 residues. After removal of 6 bases from V and 4 bases from J, the junction contained 7 bases not matched to a gene. CDR1 is SQVTM and CDR2 is ANQGSEA in the germline V gene. Full variable domain (remainder filled in from reference TRBV29-1 and TRBJ1-5): SAVISQKPSRDICQRGTSLTIQCQVDSQVTMMFWYRQQPGQSLTLIATANQGSEATYESGFVIDKFPISRPNLTFSTLTVSNMSPEDSSIYLCSVGGQGTNQPQHFGDGTRLSIL.

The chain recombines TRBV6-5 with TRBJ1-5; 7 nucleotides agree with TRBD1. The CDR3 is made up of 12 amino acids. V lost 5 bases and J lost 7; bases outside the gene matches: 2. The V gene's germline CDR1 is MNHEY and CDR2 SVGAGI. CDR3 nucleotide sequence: TGTGCCAGCAGTCAACAGGGGCAGCCCCAGCATTTT. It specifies CASSQQGQPQHF.

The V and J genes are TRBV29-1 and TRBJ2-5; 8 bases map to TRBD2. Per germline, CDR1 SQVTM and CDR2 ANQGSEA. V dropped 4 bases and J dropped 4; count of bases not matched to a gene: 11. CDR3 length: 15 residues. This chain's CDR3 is CSVATGGTALETQYF. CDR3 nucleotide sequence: TGCAGCGTTGCGACGGGGGGGACTGCTTTAGAGACCCAGTACTTC.

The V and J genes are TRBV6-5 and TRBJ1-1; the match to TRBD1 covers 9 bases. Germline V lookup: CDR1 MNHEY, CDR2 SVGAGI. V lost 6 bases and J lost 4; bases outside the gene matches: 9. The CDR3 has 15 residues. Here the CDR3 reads CASSLQGARGTEAFF. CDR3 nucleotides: TGTGCCAGCAGCCTACAGGGGGCGCGAGGCACTGAAGCTTTCTTT.

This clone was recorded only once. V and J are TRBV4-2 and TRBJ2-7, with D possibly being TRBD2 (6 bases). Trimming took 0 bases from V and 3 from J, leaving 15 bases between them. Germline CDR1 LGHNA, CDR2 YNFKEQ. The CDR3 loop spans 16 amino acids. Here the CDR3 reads CASSQEGGLPNYEQYF. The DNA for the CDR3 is TGTGCCAGCAGCCAAGAGGGGGGACTGCCGAACTACGAGCAGTACTTC.

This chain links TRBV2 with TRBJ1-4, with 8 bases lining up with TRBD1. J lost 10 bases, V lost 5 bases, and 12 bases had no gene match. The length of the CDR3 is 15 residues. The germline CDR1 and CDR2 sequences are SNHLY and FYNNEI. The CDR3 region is CASSFVQGESGKLFF. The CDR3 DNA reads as TGTGCCAGCAGTTTTGTACAGGGGGAGTCTGGAAAACTGTTTTTT.

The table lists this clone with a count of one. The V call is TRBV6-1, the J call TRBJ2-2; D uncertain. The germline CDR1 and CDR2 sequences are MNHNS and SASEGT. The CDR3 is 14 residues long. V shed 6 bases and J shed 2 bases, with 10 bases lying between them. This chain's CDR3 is CASSLAENTGELFF. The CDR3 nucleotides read TGTGCCAGCAGCCTGGCGGAAAACACCGGGGAGCTGTTTTTT.

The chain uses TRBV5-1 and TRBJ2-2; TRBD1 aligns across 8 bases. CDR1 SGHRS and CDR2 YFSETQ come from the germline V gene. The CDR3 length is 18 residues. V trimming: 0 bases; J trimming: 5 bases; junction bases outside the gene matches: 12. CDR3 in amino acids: CASSLALMTGDGTGELFF. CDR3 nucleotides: TGCGCCAGCAGCTTGGCCCTCATGACAGGGGATGGTACCGGGGAGCTGTTTTTT.

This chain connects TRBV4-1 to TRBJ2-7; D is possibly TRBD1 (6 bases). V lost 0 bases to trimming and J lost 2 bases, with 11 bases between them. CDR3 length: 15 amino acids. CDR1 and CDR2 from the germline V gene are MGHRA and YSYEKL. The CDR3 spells CASSQETGIAYEQYF. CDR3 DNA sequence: TGCGCCAGCAGCCAAGAGACAGGAATAGCCTACGAGCAGTACTTC.

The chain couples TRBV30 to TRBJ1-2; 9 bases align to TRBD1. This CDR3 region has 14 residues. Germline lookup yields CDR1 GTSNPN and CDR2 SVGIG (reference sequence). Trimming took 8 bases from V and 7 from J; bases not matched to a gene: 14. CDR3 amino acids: CAAHTDRGRRGYTF. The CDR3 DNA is TGTGCCGCACACACGGACAGGGGAAGACGTGGCTACACCTTC.